The 4 T cell receptor beta chains presented below share a single source sample, sequenced in a study of identical twins. TCRdb processed the 5' RACE reads anew with MiXCR; each CDR3 protein has one entry. The sample consists of some 730,000 distinct CDR3 sequences, around a sixth of them appearing once. These data also formed part of another study, on T cells expressing NK-cell markers.

The sample comprised PBMCs. These receptors all stem from a woman between 18 and 29 years old in good health.

The CDR3 DNA follows: TGTGCCAGCAGTTTATTTGGCAGAAGCTCCTACGAGCAGTACTTC. It specifies CASSLFGRSSYEQYF. The chain carries TRBV12-3 or TRBV12-4 and TRBJ2-7; D is unresolved. V lost 2 bases to trimming and J lost 0 bases, with 11 bases between them. The CDR3 is made up of 15 amino acids.

This chain links TRBV5-1 with TRBJ2-7, with 9 bases identical to TRBD2. Losses at the gene ends were 1 base for V and 5 bases for J; bases not matched to a gene: 4. This CDR3 contains 14 residues. The germline gives CDR1 SGHRS, CDR2 YFSETQ. Here the CDR3 DNA reads TGCGCCAGCAGCTTGATTAGCGGGAGCCACGAGCAGTACTTC. It yields the protein CASSLISGSHEQYF.

The chain employs TRBV9 and TRBJ1-5; TRBD1 matches 9 bases. CDR3 length: 14 amino acids. The germline V gene has CDR1 SGDLS and CDR2 YYNGEE. With 4 bases clipped from V and 9 bases from J, the junction kept 8 bases outside the gene matches. CDR3 sequence (DNA): TGTGCCAGCAGCAAAGACAGGGGGTGGGGGCCCCAGCATTTT. Translating it yields CASSKDRGWGPQHF.

This clonotype occurred a few times. This chain joins TRBV20-1 and TRBJ1-1; 10 bases are a match to TRBD1. CDR1 DFQATT and CDR2 SNEGSKA come from the germline V gene (reference sequence). J lost 1 base, V lost 7 bases, and 3 bases had no gene match. This CDR3 is 13 amino acids long. For the CDR3, the DNA is TGCAGTGTCCGACAGGGGGCGAACACTGAAGCTTTCTTT. The encoded protein is CSVRQGANTEAFF.